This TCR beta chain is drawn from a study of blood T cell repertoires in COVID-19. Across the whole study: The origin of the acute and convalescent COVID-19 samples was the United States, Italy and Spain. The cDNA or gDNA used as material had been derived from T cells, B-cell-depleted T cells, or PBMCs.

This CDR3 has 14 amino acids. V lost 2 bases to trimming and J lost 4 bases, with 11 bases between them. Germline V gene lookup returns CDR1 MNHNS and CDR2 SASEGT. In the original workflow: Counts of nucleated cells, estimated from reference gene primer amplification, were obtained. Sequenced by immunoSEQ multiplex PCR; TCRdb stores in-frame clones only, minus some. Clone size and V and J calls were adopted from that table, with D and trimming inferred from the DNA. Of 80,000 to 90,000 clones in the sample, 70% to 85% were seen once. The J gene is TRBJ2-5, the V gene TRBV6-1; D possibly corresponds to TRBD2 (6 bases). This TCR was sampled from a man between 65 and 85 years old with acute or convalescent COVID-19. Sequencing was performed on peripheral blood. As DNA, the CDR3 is TGTGCCAGCAGTGAATTGCGGGGAGTAGAGACCCAGTACTTC. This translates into CASSELRGVETQYF.